The rows below give T cell receptor beta chains drawn from one sample of a study of early T cells in non-severe SARS-CoV-2 infection. TCRdb re-derived calls from the 5' RACE reads in MiXCR, one entry per CDR3 protein. Of some 81,000 distinct CDR3 sequences listed, 7.5% to 10% were seen once; the top ten hold about 4.6%. The sample was whole blood. The receptors derive from an adult who was a healthcare worker with PCR-confirmed SARS-CoV-2 infection or an uninfected control (not recorded which). Each CDR3 is given with its conserved first and last residue. A D gene is named only where the DNA matches it firmly. A clone size is listed for some rows: how often the clone was seen (once, few, many), or a class if it is expanded.

>TRBV28|many|TRBJ2-3|15|-
CASSLIIGSTVTQYF
TGTGCCAGCAGTTTAATCATAGGGAGCACGGTTACGCAGTATTTT
>TRBV7-2|many|TRBJ1-4|14|-
CASRPTRRDEKLFF
TGTGCCAGCAGACCCACACGGCGGGATGAAAAACTGTTTTTT
>TRBV5-4|many|TRBJ1-2|15|TRBD1
CASSPQGQGTYGYTF
TGTGCCAGCAGCCCCCAAGGACAGGGAACCTATGGCTACACCTTC
>TRBV7-6|many|TRBJ2-3|16|TRBD2
CASSLVPGGRRDTQYF
TGTGCCAGCAGCTTAGTCCCGGGCGGGAGGAGGGATACGCAGTATTTT
>TRBV3-1|many|TRBJ1-1|12|TRBD1
CATGQGAAEAFF
TGTGCCACTGGACAGGGGGCAGCTGAAGCTTTCTTT
>TRBV14|-|TRBJ2-7|15|TRBD1
CASSDRVSGSYEQYF
TGTGCCAGCAGCGACAGGGTGTCTGGCTCCTACGAGCAGTACTTC
>TRBV27|-|TRBJ2-7|14|-
CASRRQGLSYEQYF
TGTGCCAGCAGGAGGCAGGGGCTATCCTACGAGCAGTACTTC
>TRBV19|few|TRBJ2-1|16|TRBD2
CASSELSGRAYNEQFF
TGTGCCAGTAGTGAACTTAGCGGGAGGGCCTACAATGAGCAGTTCTTC
>TRBV5-6|-|TRBJ2-3|18|-
CASSSAWGSRRGEDTQYF
TGTGCCAGCAGCTCAGCATGGGGCTCCCGCAGGGGTGAAGATACGCAGTATTTT
>TRBV5-5|many|TRBJ2-1|14|-
CASSGYVRVDEQFF
TGTGCCAGCAGCGGCTACGTACGCGTCGATGAGCAGTTCTTC
>TRBV10-3|many|TRBJ2-7|18|TRBD2
CAISESTGGLEKSYEQYF
TGTGCCATCAGTGAGTCGACCGGGGGACTAGAGAAGTCCTACGAGCAGTACTTC
>TRBV6-2/TRBV6-3|many|TRBJ2-3|15|-
CASSWVATSTDTQYF
TGTGCCAGCAGTTGGGTGGCGACTAGCACAGATACGCAGTATTTT
>TRBV12-3/TRBV12-4|-|TRBJ2-7|13|-
CASSIGLPYEQYF
TGTGCCAGCAGTATCGGACTTCCATACGAGCAGTACTTC
>TRBV7-9|-|TRBJ2-7|13|-
CASSLELRYEQYF
TGTGCCAGCAGCTTAGAATTACGGTACGAGCAGTACTTC
>TRBV20-1|-|TRBJ2-1|14|TRBD1
CSAGKTGTHNEQFF
TGCAGTGCTGGGAAGACAGGGACCCACAATGAGCAGTTCTTC
>TRBV29-1|many|TRBJ1-1|15|TRBD1
CSLRLTGALNTEAFF
TGCAGCCTTCGGTTGACAGGGGCGTTGAACACTGAAGCTTTCTTT
>TRBV3-1|many|TRBJ2-1|19|TRBD2
CASSQDVSGRAESYNEQFF
TGTGCCAGCAGCCAAGATGTGAGCGGGAGGGCCGAATCCTACAATGAGCAGTTCTTC
>TRBV6-1|-|TRBJ2-5|11|-
CASSKKETQYF
TGTGCCAGCAGTAAAAAAGAGACCCAGTACTTC
>TRBV18|many|TRBJ1-5|13|-
CASSPDSNQPQHF
TGTGCCAGCTCACCCGACAGCAATCAGCCCCAGCATTTT
>TRBV5-1|-|TRBJ1-4|16|-
CASSPLDRATNEKLFF
TGCGCCAGCAGCCCCTTGGATAGGGCAACTAATGAAAAACTGTTTTTT
>TRBV7-8|-|TRBJ1-5|16|-
CASSTYGGRSNQPQHF
TGTGCCAGCAGCACATATGGGGGACGGAGCAATCAGCCCCAGCATTTT
>TRBV4-1|-|TRBJ2-3|14|-
CASSLGMGTDTQYF
TGCGCCAGCAGCCTTGGTATGGGGACAGATACGCAGTATTTT
>TRBV5-4|few|TRBJ2-1|15|TRBD1
CASSLDRGHYNEQFF
TGTGCCAGCAGCCTGGACAGGGGGCATTACAATGAGCAGTTCTTC
>TRBV3-1|many|TRBJ1-5|15|-
CASSSDSLRGQPQHF
TGTGCCAGCAGCTCGGACAGCCTAAGGGGCCAGCCCCAGCATTTT
>TRBV20-1|many|TRBJ1-5|13|TRBD1
CSAQGGGNQPQHF
TGCAGTGCCCAGGGGGGAGGGAATCAGCCCCAGCATTTT
>TRBV4-1|-|TRBJ2-1|14|-
CASSQPGTFNEQFF
TGCGCCAGCAGCCAGCCCGGGACTTTCAATGAGCAGTTCTTC
>TRBV16|-|TRBJ1-1|11|-
CASSTRGEAFF
TGTGCCAGCAGCACTCGAGGGGAAGCTTTCTTT
>TRBV12-3/TRBV12-4|-|TRBJ1-3|16|-
CASSPQGPSSGNTIYF
TGTGCCAGCAGTCCTCAAGGACCGTCCTCTGGAAACACCATATATTTT
>TRBV11-2|few|TRBJ1-1|16|-
CASSLPWRGENTEAFF
TGTGCCAGCAGCTTACCCTGGAGAGGGGAAAACACTGAAGCTTTCTTT
>TRBV5-1|-|TRBJ1-2|15|-
CASSPDVGGLGGYTF
TGCGCCAGCAGCCCGGACGTGGGTGGCTTGGGCGGCTACACCTTC
>TRBV7-8|many|TRBJ2-1|14|TRBD2
CASSLAGLVNEQFF
TGTGCCAGCAGCTTAGCCGGACTAGTCAATGAGCAGTTCTTC
>TRBV19|many|TRBJ2-1|15|TRBD1
CATHGLAGGYNEQFF
TGTGCCACCCATGGGTTGGCAGGGGGTTACAATGAGCAGTTCTTC
>TRBV7-9|many|TRBJ2-2|14|-
CASSWDSNTGELFF
TGTGCCAGCAGCTGGGACTCGAACACCGGGGAGCTGTTTTTT
>TRBV5-4|many|TRBJ1-5|14|-
CASSLGGGNQPQHF
TGTGCCAGCAGCTTGGGAGGGGGCAATCAGCCCCAGCATTTT
>TRBV6-2/TRBV6-3|many|TRBJ2-5|16|TRBD2
CASTNRLAGEQETQYF
TGTGCCAGCACCAATAGACTAGCGGGGGAACAAGAGACCCAGTACTTC
>TRBV27|-|TRBJ2-4|13|-
CASSPPSRRVQYF
TGTGCCAGCAGTCCGCCGTCACGACGCGTTCAGTACTTC
>TRBV6-1|-|TRBJ2-7|12|-
CASRRDSHEQYF
TGTGCCAGCAGGCGGGACTCCCACGAGCAGTACTTC
>TRBV7-3|few|TRBJ1-5|16|-
CASSPQPGWCNQPQHF
TGTGCCAGCAGCCCCCAACCAGGGTGGTGCAATCAGCCCCAGCATTTT
>TRBV28|many|TRBJ2-3|16|TRBD2
CASSFFKTSDQDTQYF
TGTGCCAGCAGTTTCTTTAAGACTAGCGACCAAGATACGCAGTATTTT
>TRBV20-1|few|TRBJ1-1|15|-
CSARLREGMNTEAFF
TGCAGTGCTAGACTCCGGGAGGGGATGAACACTGAAGCTTTCTTT